The clone carrying this T cell receptor beta chain was seen repeatedly, ten times or more. The CDR3 length is 18 residues. Trimming removed 2 bases from V and 0 bases from J; junction bases left unmatched: 11. CDR1 LGHNA and CDR2 YNFKEQ come from the germline V gene. This specimen comes from a study of CD8 T cells in ankylosing spondylitis. Using quantitative 5'-RACE with molecular barcodes, the authors made TCR beta libraries. TCRdb re-called the 5' RACE reads with MiXCR, one entry per CDR3 protein. Among fewer than 200,000 distinct CDR3 sequences listed, roughly 18% were seen once. The receptor comes from a male donor aged 10-35 years with ankylosing spondylitis or in good health (not recorded which). Sequencing used blood, either unsorted or a sorted T cell fraction (not recorded which). The chain recombines TRBV4-2 with TRBJ1-1; 8 bases map to TRBD1. The DNA for the CDR3 is TGTGCCAGCAGCCAAACAATGGGACAGGTCCTATTGAACACTGAAGCTTTCTTT. Translating it yields CASSQTMGQVLLNTEAFF.